These T cell receptor beta chains were read from a single sample in a study of shared clonotypes between healthy human individuals. Produced via immunoSEQ multiplex PCR; TCRdb's table is partial and in-frame only. There are roughly 2.2 million clones in the sample; over 90% occur only once, and 0.35% to 0.45% lies in the top ten. Sequenced input: naive CD4+ T cells from PBMCs. The receptors stem from a man in his late teens or twenties in good health. Some clones in this sample may be carry-over from other donors' samples. Both conserved end residues are part of each CDR3. A D gene is named only where the DNA matches it firmly. Clone size is given for some rows only: seen once, a few or many times, or a class if the clone is expanded.

abundance: .; j_gene: TRBJ2-7; d_gene: TRBD1; v_gene: TRBV19; CDR3nt: TGTGCCAGTAGTGGGCAGGGGGCGAGGGAGCAGTACTTC; CDR3aa: CASSGQGAREQYF
abundance: .; j_gene: TRBJ1-2; d_gene: .; v_gene: TRBV30; CDR3nt: TGTGCCTGGAGTGTACATGGGGCTCGGAGCTACACCTTC; CDR3aa: CAWSVHGARSYTF
abundance: .; j_gene: TRBJ1-5; d_gene: TRBD1; v_gene: TRBV19; CDR3nt: TGTGCCAGTGCCAGGTGGGACAGTCGGAATCAGCCCCAGCATTTT; CDR3aa: CASARWDSRNQPQHF
abundance: .; j_gene: TRBJ2-7; d_gene: .; v_gene: TRBV5-1; CDR3nt: TGCGCCAGCAGCTTGGCCACAGGGACCCCCTACGAGCAGTACTTC; CDR3aa: CASSLATGTPYEQYF
abundance: .; j_gene: TRBJ2-3; d_gene: TRBD2; v_gene: TRBV28; CDR3nt: TGTGCCAGCGGGACTAGCGGGAGGTGGGAAGATACGCAGTATTTT; CDR3aa: CASGTSGRWEDTQYF
abundance: .; j_gene: TRBJ2-1; d_gene: TRBD1; v_gene: TRBV6-1; CDR3nt: TGTGCCAGCAGTGACAGGGGGCGCCCAGATGAGCAGTTCTTC; CDR3aa: CASSDRGRPDEQFF
abundance: .; j_gene: TRBJ2-3; d_gene: .; v_gene: TRBV4-1; CDR3nt: TGCGCCAGCAGCCAAGCCCGTGGAGGGTATGGGGATACGCAGTATTTT; CDR3aa: CASSQARGGYGDTQYF
abundance: once; j_gene: TRBJ1-6; d_gene: .; v_gene: TRBV30; CDR3nt: TGTGCCTGGAGTCAGGGACATCGGACTCACTTT; CDR3aa: CAWSQGHRTHF
abundance: once; j_gene: TRBJ1-1; d_gene: .; v_gene: TRBV5-1; CDR3nt: TGCGCCAGCAGCTTGGAAGGTGGGACTGAAGCTTTCTTT; CDR3aa: CASSLEGGTEAFF
abundance: .; j_gene: TRBJ2-5; d_gene: .; v_gene: TRBV28; CDR3nt: TGTGCCAGCAGCCCCCCGGCAGGGGCGCCCCTCGGGGACCAGTACTTC; CDR3aa: CASSPPAGAPLGDQYF
abundance: .; j_gene: TRBJ2-3; d_gene: .; v_gene: TRBV18; CDR3nt: TGTGCCAGCTCACCACAACCGATGGCGGCTAGCACAGATACGCAGTATTTT; CDR3aa: CASSPQPMAASTDTQYF
abundance: once; j_gene: TRBJ2-7; d_gene: .; v_gene: TRBV5-1; CDR3nt: TGCGCCAGCAGCGAAACGGGGATGGGAGCCGAGCAGTACTTC; CDR3aa: CASSETGMGAEQYF
abundance: .; j_gene: TRBJ2-1; d_gene: TRBD1; v_gene: TRBV5-1; CDR3nt: TGCGCCAGCAGTTCTACAGGGGGCTCCGTCGAGCAGTTCTTC; CDR3aa: CASSSTGGSVEQFF
abundance: .; j_gene: TRBJ2-1; d_gene: TRBD1; v_gene: TRBV27; CDR3nt: TGTGCCAGCAGTGTACCGGGACAGTACAATGAGCAGTTCTTC; CDR3aa: CASSVPGQYNEQFF
abundance: .; j_gene: TRBJ2-7; d_gene: TRBD1; v_gene: TRBV18; CDR3nt: TGTGCCAGCTCACCCGGACAGGGCCACGAGCAGTACTTC; CDR3aa: CASSPGQGHEQYF
abundance: once; j_gene: TRBJ2-3; d_gene: .; v_gene: TRBV29-1; CDR3nt: TGCAGCGTTTCGGGCCGTTTCACAGATACGCAGTATTTT; CDR3aa: CSVSGRFTDTQYF
abundance: .; j_gene: TRBJ2-7; d_gene: TRBD1; v_gene: TRBV6-1; CDR3nt: TGTGCCAGCAGTGAATTGAACAGGGGAACATACGAGCAGTACTTC; CDR3aa: CASSELNRGTYEQYF
abundance: few; j_gene: TRBJ2-1; d_gene: TRBD2; v_gene: TRBV9; CDR3nt: TGTGCCAGCAGCGGAAGCGGGAGCTCCTACAATGAGCAGTTCTTC; CDR3aa: CASSGSGSSYNEQFF
abundance: few; j_gene: TRBJ1-5; d_gene: .; v_gene: TRBV6-1; CDR3nt: TGTGCCAGCAGTACAGGATTTATCAAGCCCCAGCATTTT; CDR3aa: CASSTGFIKPQHF
abundance: .; j_gene: TRBJ1-2; d_gene: TRBD1; v_gene: TRBV2; CDR3nt: TGTGCCAGCAGTGTGGGACAGCCAGACTATGGCTACACCTTC; CDR3aa: CASSVGQPDYGYTF
abundance: .; j_gene: TRBJ2-3; d_gene: .; v_gene: TRBV28; CDR3nt: TGTGCCAGCAGTCCCCGGGTCCCCCGCACAGATACGCAGTATTTT; CDR3aa: CASSPRVPRTDTQYF
abundance: .; j_gene: TRBJ2-3; d_gene: TRBD2; v_gene: TRBV7-2; CDR3nt: TGTGCCAGCAGCTTAGTGGGGACTAGCGGCAGGGCAGATACGCAGTATTTT; CDR3aa: CASSLVGTSGRADTQYF
abundance: .; j_gene: TRBJ1-4; d_gene: .; v_gene: TRBV28; CDR3nt: TGTGCCAGCAGTTCCCCGCTGTCGAGAGTCGTAAATGAAAAACTGTTTTTT; CDR3aa: CASSSPLSRVVNEKLFF
abundance: .; j_gene: TRBJ2-2; d_gene: TRBD1; v_gene: TRBV29-1; CDR3nt: TGCAGCGTTGCCAGGGGGAGCACCGGGGAGCTGTTTTTT; CDR3aa: CSVARGSTGELFF
abundance: .; j_gene: TRBJ1-1; d_gene: .; v_gene: TRBV19; CDR3nt: TGTGCCAGTAGTATCTCCTCAGCTAACACTGAAGCTTTCTTT; CDR3aa: CASSISSANTEAFF
abundance: .; j_gene: TRBJ1-1; d_gene: .; v_gene: TRBV7-9; CDR3nt: TGTGCCAGCAGCCTACAGGGCTCGAACACTGAAGCTTTCTTT; CDR3aa: CASSLQGSNTEAFF
abundance: .; j_gene: TRBJ2-2; d_gene: .; v_gene: TRBV7-2; CDR3nt: TGTGCCAGCAGCACATCACGCCCCGCATCGGCCGGGGAGCTGTTTTTT; CDR3aa: CASSTSRPASAGELFF
abundance: .; j_gene: TRBJ2-3; d_gene: .; v_gene: TRBV5-8; CDR3nt: TGTGCCAGCAGCTTGGACCTCCCCCCGGATACGCAGTATTTT; CDR3aa: CASSLDLPPDTQYF
abundance: once; j_gene: TRBJ1-2; d_gene: .; v_gene: TRBV19; CDR3nt: TGTGCCAGTACCCATCAGGACAGCGCCTATGGCTACACCTTC; CDR3aa: CASTHQDSAYGYTF
abundance: .; j_gene: TRBJ2-1; d_gene: TRBD2; v_gene: TRBV10-1; CDR3nt: TGCGCCAGCATTGTAGCGGGACCCCCCTACAATGAGCAGTTCTTC; CDR3aa: CASIVAGPPYNEQFF
abundance: .; j_gene: TRBJ1-2; d_gene: .; v_gene: TRBV30; CDR3nt: TGTGCCTGGAGTGTAGGACAGATCTATGGCTACACCTTC; CDR3aa: CAWSVGQIYGYTF
abundance: .; j_gene: TRBJ2-5; d_gene: .; v_gene: TRBV18; CDR3nt: TGTGCCAGCGGCGCAGGGCGCGCGGTTGAGACCCAGTACTTC; CDR3aa: CASGAGRAVETQYF
abundance: once; j_gene: TRBJ2-3; d_gene: TRBD2; v_gene: TRBV27; CDR3nt: TGTGCCAGCAGTCCCGGGCGGGGACTAGCGGGAGCGGATACGCAGTATTTT; CDR3aa: CASSPGRGLAGADTQYF
abundance: once; j_gene: TRBJ2-1; d_gene: .; v_gene: TRBV7-2; CDR3nt: TGTGCCAGCAGCTTAGGTCGACTACAATACAATGAGCAGTTCTTC; CDR3aa: CASSLGRLQYNEQFF
abundance: .; j_gene: TRBJ2-7; d_gene: .; v_gene: TRBV7-2; CDR3nt: TGTGCCAGCAGAGCCTTGTTCTCCTACGAGCAGTACTTC; CDR3aa: CASRALFSYEQYF
abundance: .; j_gene: TRBJ1-1; d_gene: .; v_gene: TRBV5-6; CDR3nt: TGTGCCAGCAGCCTGGACAGATGGGCTGAAGCTTTCTTT; CDR3aa: CASSLDRWAEAFF
abundance: .; j_gene: TRBJ2-3; d_gene: .; v_gene: TRBV7-2; CDR3nt: TGTGCCAGCAGCTCGCCGGGACTTAGCACAGATACGCAGTATTTT; CDR3aa: CASSSPGLSTDTQYF
abundance: .; j_gene: TRBJ2-7; d_gene: .; v_gene: TRBV20-1; CDR3nt: TGCCAGCCGGGGGCCGCCGGTGCTAGCGGCTTC; CDR3aa: CQPGAAGASGF
abundance: .; j_gene: TRBJ2-2; d_gene: TRBD1; v_gene: TRBV7-2; CDR3nt: TGTGCCAGCAGCCGCAGGACAGGGCTCCCCGGGGAGCTGTTTTTT; CDR3aa: CASSRRTGLPGELFF
abundance: .; j_gene: TRBJ1-5; d_gene: .; v_gene: TRBV28; CDR3nt: TGTGCCAGCATCTCTCGAGGAGGTTTTAATCAGCCCCAGCATTTT; CDR3aa: CASISRGGFNQPQHF
abundance: once; j_gene: TRBJ2-2; d_gene: TRBD2; v_gene: TRBV4-1; CDR3nt: TGCGCCAGCAGCCAACAGACTAGCGAGAGGAAGTATACCGGGGAGCTGTTTTTT; CDR3aa: CASSQQTSERKYTGELFF
abundance: .; j_gene: TRBJ2-7; d_gene: TRBD2; v_gene: TRBV5-1; CDR3nt: TGCGCCAGCAGCTTGATGTGGGAGGGGAACTACGAGCAGTACTTC; CDR3aa: CASSLMWEGNYEQYF
abundance: .; j_gene: TRBJ2-3; d_gene: .; v_gene: TRBV5-1; CDR3nt: TGCGCCAGCAGCTCCCAGGGTTGGCGCAGCACAGATACGCAGTATTTT; CDR3aa: CASSSQGWRSTDTQYF
abundance: .; j_gene: TRBJ2-3; d_gene: .; v_gene: TRBV9; CDR3nt: TGTGCCAGCACCCAGGGGGGAGGGCCCCTAGATACGCAGTATTTT; CDR3aa: CASTQGGGPLDTQYF
abundance: .; j_gene: TRBJ1-5; d_gene: .; v_gene: TRBV10-2; CDR3nt: TGCGCCAGCAGTGAGGCGGGGAAGGGTTCCAATCAGCCCCAGCATTTT; CDR3aa: CASSEAGKGSNQPQHF
abundance: .; j_gene: TRBJ2-3; d_gene: .; v_gene: TRBV29-1; CDR3nt: TGCAGCGCCTCTCTGGGACGGTCTAGCACAGATACGCAGTATTTT; CDR3aa: CSASLGRSSTDTQYF
abundance: .; j_gene: TRBJ2-1; d_gene: TRBD2; v_gene: TRBV7-3; CDR3nt: TGTGCCAGCAGCTTAAACCTCGGGGGTAGCGGGAGATCGGATGAGCAGTTCTTC; CDR3aa: CASSLNLGGSGRSDEQFF
abundance: .; j_gene: TRBJ1-2; d_gene: .; v_gene: TRBV5-1; CDR3nt: TGCGCCAGCAGCAGAGGCGACAGTTTGGAGGATGGCTACACCTTC; CDR3aa: CASSRGDSLEDGYTF
abundance: .; j_gene: TRBJ1-5; d_gene: .; v_gene: TRBV5-1; CDR3nt: TGCGCCAGCAGCTTGGAGACGGGTAGCAATCAGCCCCAGCATTTT; CDR3aa: CASSLETGSNQPQHF
abundance: once; j_gene: TRBJ2-3; d_gene: .; v_gene: TRBV28; CDR3nt: TGTGCCAGCAGCCCAGGACGGACTAGCACAGATACGCAGTATTTT; CDR3aa: CASSPGRTSTDTQYF
abundance: .; j_gene: TRBJ1-4; d_gene: .; v_gene: TRBV29-1; CDR3nt: TGCAGCGTTGAGACATCTGTGATGTCGGGTGAAAAACTGTTTTTT; CDR3aa: CSVETSVMSGEKLFF
abundance: .; j_gene: TRBJ1-2; d_gene: .; v_gene: TRBV7-9; CDR3nt: TGTGCCAGCAGCTTCCCCGGGGATGGCTACACCTTC; CDR3aa: CASSFPGDGYTF
abundance: .; j_gene: TRBJ2-7; d_gene: TRBD2; v_gene: TRBV7-8; CDR3nt: TGTGCCAGCGGTACCGATATGAGACTAGCGGGAGGCCCTTTAACCTACGAGCAGTACTTC; CDR3aa: CASGTDMRLAGGPLTYEQYF
abundance: .; j_gene: TRBJ1-2; d_gene: .; v_gene: TRBV5-1; CDR3nt: TGCGCCAGCACCTCGGGCGCCCTCCTTGGCTACACCTTC; CDR3aa: CASTSGALLGYTF